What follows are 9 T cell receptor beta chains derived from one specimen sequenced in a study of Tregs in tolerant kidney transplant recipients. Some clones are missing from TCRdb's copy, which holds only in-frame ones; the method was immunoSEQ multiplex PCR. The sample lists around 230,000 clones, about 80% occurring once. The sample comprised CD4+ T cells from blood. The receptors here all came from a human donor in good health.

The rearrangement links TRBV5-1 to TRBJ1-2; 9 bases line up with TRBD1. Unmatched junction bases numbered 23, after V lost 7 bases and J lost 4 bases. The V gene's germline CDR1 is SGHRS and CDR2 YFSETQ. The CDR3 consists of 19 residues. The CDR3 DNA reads TGCGCCAGCCCCGGCCGGTACAGGTGGGACAGGGAGGGTGGCTATGGCTACACCTTC. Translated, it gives CASPGRYRWDREGGYGYTF.

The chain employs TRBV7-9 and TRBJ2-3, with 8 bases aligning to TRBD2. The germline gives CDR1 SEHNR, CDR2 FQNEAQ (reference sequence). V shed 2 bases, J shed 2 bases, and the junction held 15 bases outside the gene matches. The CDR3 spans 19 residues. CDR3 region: CASSLYAGKTSDDTDTQYF. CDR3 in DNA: TGTGCCAGCAGCTTATACGCGGGAAAGACTAGCGACGACACAGATACGCAGTATTTT. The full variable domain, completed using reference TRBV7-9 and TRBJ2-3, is DTGVSQNPRHKITKRGQNVTFRCDPISEHNRLYWYRQTLGQGPEFLTYFQNEAQLEKSRLLSDRFSAERPKGSFSTLEIQRTEQGDSAMYLCASSLYAGKTSDDTDTQYFGPGTRLTVL.

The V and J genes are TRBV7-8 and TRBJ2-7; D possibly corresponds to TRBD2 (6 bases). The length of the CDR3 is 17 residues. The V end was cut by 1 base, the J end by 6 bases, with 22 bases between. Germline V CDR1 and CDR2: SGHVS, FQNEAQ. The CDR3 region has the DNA TGTGCCAGCAGCTTAGGAGCGGCGGCGGGGATCCAACGCGAGCAGTACTTC. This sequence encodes CASSLGAAAGIQREQYF.

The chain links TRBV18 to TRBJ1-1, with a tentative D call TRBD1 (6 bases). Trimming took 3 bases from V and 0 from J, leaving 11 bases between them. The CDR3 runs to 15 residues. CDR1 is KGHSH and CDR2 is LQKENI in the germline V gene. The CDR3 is CASSPMGQLNTEAFF. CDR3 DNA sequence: TGTGCCAGCTCACCGATGGGACAACTGAACACTGAAGCTTTCTTT. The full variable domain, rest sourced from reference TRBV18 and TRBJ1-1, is NAGVMQNPRHLVRRRGQEARLRCSPMKGHSHVYWYRQLPEEGLKFMVYLQKENIIDESGMPKERFSAEFPKEGPSILRIQQVVRGDSAAYFCASSPMGQLNTEAFFGQGTRLTVV.

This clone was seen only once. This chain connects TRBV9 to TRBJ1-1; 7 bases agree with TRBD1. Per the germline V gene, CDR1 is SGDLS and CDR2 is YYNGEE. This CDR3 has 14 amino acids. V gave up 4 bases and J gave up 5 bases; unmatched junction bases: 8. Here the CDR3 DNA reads TGTGCCAGCAGCCTCCGACCACAGGGGACTGAAGCTTTCTTT. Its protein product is CASSLRPQGTEAFF. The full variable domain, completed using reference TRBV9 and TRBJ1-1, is DSGVTQTPKHLITATGQRVTLRCSPRSGDLSVYWYQQSLDQGLQFLIQYYNGEERAKGNILERFSAQQFPDLHSELNLSSLELGDSALYFCASSLRPQGTEAFFGQGTRLTVV.

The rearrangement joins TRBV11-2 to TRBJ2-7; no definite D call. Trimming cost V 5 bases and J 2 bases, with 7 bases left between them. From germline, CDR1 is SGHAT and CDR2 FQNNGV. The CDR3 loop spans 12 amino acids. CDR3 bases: TGTGCCAGCAGCCCGTTAACCTACGAGCAGTACTTC. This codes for CASSPLTYEQYF.

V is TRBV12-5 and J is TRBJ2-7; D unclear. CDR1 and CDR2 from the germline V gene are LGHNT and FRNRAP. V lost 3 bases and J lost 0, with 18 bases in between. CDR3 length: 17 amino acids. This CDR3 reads CASGFNPRTSSSYEQYF. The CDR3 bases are TGTGCTAGTGGTTTCAATCCCAGGACCTCTTCCTCCTACGAGCAGTACTTC.

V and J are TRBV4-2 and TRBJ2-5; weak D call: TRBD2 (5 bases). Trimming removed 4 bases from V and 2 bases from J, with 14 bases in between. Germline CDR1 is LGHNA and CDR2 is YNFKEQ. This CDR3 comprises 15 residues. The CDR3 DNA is TGTGCCAGCAGCCGGGCGGCTAGCCCTCAAGAGACCCAGTACTTC. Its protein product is CASSRAASPQETQYF.

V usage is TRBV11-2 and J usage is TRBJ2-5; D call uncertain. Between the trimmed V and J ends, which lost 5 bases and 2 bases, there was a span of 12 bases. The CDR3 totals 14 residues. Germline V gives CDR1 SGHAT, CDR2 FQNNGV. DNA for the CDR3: TGTGCCAGCAGCCGAAGTAACCCGCAAGAGACCCAGTACTTC. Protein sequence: CASSRSNPQETQYF.